The clone carrying this T cell receptor (beta chain) was observed a handful of times. Its target is unknown. This record comes from a study of blood T cells in healthy people across ages. Each sample used at least 6.5 million PBMCs. Through a sample-barcoded 5' primer and a J-beta primer mix, a second PCR was run for roughly 7 to 11 cycles. TCRdb analysed the 5' RACE reads with MiXCR anew, one entry per CDR3 protein. Among about 780,000 distinct CDR3 sequences listed, roughly 46% were seen once. The CDR3 has 13 amino acids. In germline, CDR1 is SQVTM, CDR2 ANQGSEA. Trimming shortened V by 6 bases and J by 7 bases, and 16 bases separated the two germline ends. Study-level findings and limits: Higher diversity, along with more naive CD4+ cells, distinguished long-lived donors from aged donors. Roughly linear age-related decline in beta diversity appeared, significant by age about 37.

Material: blood. This sequence was found in a man at least 80 years old in good health. The chain links TRBV29-1 to TRBJ1-5; D gene ambiguous. For the CDR3, the DNA is TGCAGCGTACAGACCGGGGTCCGACAGCCCCAGCATTTT. It encodes CSVQTGVRQPQHF. The entire variable domain, with the rest obtained from reference TRBV29-1 and TRBJ1-5, is as follows: SAVISQKPSRDICQRGTSLTIQCQVDSQVTMMFWYRQQPGQSLTLIATANQGSEATYESGFVIDKFPISRPNLTFSTLTVSNMSPEDSSIYLCSVQTGVRQPQHFGDGTRLSIL.